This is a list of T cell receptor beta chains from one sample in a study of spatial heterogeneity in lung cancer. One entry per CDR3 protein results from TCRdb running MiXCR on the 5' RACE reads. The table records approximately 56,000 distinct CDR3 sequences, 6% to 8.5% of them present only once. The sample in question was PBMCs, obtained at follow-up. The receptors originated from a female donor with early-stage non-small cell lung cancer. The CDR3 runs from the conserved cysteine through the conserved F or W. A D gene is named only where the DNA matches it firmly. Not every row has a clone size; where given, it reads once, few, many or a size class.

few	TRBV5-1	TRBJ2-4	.	CASSSGPEGTKNIQYF	TGCGCCAGCAGCTCCGGCCCAGAGGGAACCAAAAACATTCAGTACTTC
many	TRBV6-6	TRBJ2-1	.	CASSQTGYVNEQFF	TGTGCCAGCAGTCAAACAGGGTACGTCAATGAGCAGTTCTTC
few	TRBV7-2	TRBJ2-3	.	CASSLGVLSTDTQYF	TGTGCCAGCAGCTTAGGGGTACTTAGCACAGATACGCAGTATTTT
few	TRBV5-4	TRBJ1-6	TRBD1	CASSHDRADNSPLHF	TGTGCCAGCAGCCACGACAGGGCGGATAATTCACCCCTCCACTTT
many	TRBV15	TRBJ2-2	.	CATSRVNTGELFF	TGTGCCACCAGCAGAGTAAACACCGGGGAGCTGTTTTTT
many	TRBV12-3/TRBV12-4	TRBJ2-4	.	CASSPPTRVPNIQYF	TGTGCCAGCAGTCCCCCAACTAGGGTTCCAAACATTCAGTACTTC
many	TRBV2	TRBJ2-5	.	CASSESPNQETQYF	TGTGCCAGCAGTGAGTCACCGAACCAAGAGACCCAGTACTTC
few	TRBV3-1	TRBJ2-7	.	CASSRPGTGSSYEQYF	TGTGCCAGCAGCCGCCCCGGGACGGGTAGCTCCTACGAGCAGTACTTC
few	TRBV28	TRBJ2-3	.	CASTRMVPDTQYF	TGTGCCAGTACTAGAATGGTCCCAGATACGCAGTATTTT
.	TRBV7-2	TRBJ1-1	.	CASSLTRTAEAFF	TGTGCCAGCAGCCTTACACGAACGGCTGAAGCTTTCTTT
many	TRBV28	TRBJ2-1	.	CASSVQWGQFF	TGTGCCAGCAGTGTACAGTGGGGGCAGTTCTTC
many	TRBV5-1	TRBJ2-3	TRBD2	CASSLEASGGARTQYF	TGCGCCAGCAGCTTGGAAGCTAGCGGGGGGGCCCGTACGCAGTATTTT
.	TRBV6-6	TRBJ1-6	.	CASSPNQGSYYNSPLHF	TGTGCCAGCAGTCCTAACCAAGGATCCTATTATAATTCACCCCTCCACTTT
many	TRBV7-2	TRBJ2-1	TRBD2	CASSLPGTSGSNEQFF	TGTGCCAGCAGCCTACCCGGGACTAGCGGTTCTAATGAGCAGTTCTTC
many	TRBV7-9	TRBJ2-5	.	CASSYGETQYF	TGTGCCAGCAGCTACGGTGAGACCCAGTACTTC
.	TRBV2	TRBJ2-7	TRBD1	CASSEDRGTEQYF	TGTGCCAGCAGTGAAGACAGGGGTACCGAGCAGTACTTC
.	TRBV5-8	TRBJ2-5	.	CASSARVETQYF	TGTGCCAGCAGCGCCAGGGTAGAGACCCAGTACTTC
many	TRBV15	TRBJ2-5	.	CATSNWDFLRTQYF	TGTGCCACCAGCAATTGGGACTTTCTGCGGACCCAGTACTTC
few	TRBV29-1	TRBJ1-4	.	CSARGGGGEKLFF	TGCAGCGCCCGGGGAGGGGGAGGTGAAAAACTGTTTTTT
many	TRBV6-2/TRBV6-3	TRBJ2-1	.	CASSYLGRGRDEQFF	TGTGCCAGCAGTTATCTAGGGCGGGGTCGGGATGAGCAGTTCTTC
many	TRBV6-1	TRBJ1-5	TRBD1	CASNRGTGGNQPQHF	TGTGCCAGCAATCGGGGGACAGGGGGGAATCAGCCCCAGCATTTT
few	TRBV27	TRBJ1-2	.	CASSFNSNYGYTF	TGTGCCAGCAGTTTCAACAGTAACTATGGCTACACCTTC
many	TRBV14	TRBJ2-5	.	CASSQDLTSRVGETQYF	TGTGCCAGCAGCCAAGATCTTACATCCCGAGTTGGGGAGACCCAGTACTTC
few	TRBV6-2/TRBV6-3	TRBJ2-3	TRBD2	CASRYWGGGADTQYF	TGTGCCAGCAGATACTGGGGCGGGGGGGCAGATACGCAGTATTTT